The clone carrying this T cell receptor (beta chain) was detected only a few times. The antigen remains undetermined. This sample is part of a study of blood T cells in healthy people across ages. General study findings and limits: Naive T cell percentage strongly correlated with TCR beta diversity. When set beside aged donors, long-lived donors presented more naive CD4+ cells and higher diversity.

Isolation of PBMCs gave at least 7 million cells per sample. CDR3 length equals 15 residues. V shed 0 bases and J shed 3 bases, with 10 bases lying between them. Germline V gene lookup returns CDR1 SGHRS and CDR2 YFSETQ. Sample-barcoded 5' priming and a J-beta primer mix drove a second PCR of 7 to 11 cycles. MiXCR was run by TCRdb on the 5' RACE reads, yielding one entry per CDR3 protein. Of fewer than 2,000,000 distinct CDR3 sequences listed, roughly two fifths are singletons. The chain is built from TRBV5-1 and TRBJ1-5; D unclear. Sequenced input: blood. The receptor was isolated from a human donor in good health. CDR3 protein: CASSLGPGNNQPQHF. Here the CDR3 DNA reads TGCGCCAGCAGCTTGGGGCCCGGGAACAATCAGCCCCAGCATTTT.